The 16 T cell receptor beta chains below come from one sample, sequenced in a study of response to subunit inactivated influenza vaccine listed by TCRdb under 2018. The protocol used for the library was RT-PCR. The sample was run on an Illumina HiSeq 2500. In-frame beta chains were kept once TCRdb had trimmed the public reads at Q25 with fastp and called clones with MiXCR. Rows with one shared CDR3 protein collapse into an entry with the most common genes and DNA. Recorded for this sample are hundreds of thousands of distinct CDR3 sequences; less than 20% of them occurred a single time. The biggest ten clones account for around 9.9% of the sample. The sequenced sample was PBMCs from blood, obtained 4 to 6 days after vaccination. All receptors derive from a middle-aged man who received an inactivated influenza vaccine. Donor details come from another sample of the same person, matched by shared clones.

J is TRBJ2-1 and V is TRBV11-2, with D perhaps TRBD1 (6 bases). The CDR3 covers 12 residues. The ends were cut back, 4 bases at V and 9 bases at J, with 10 bases in the middle. Per the germline V gene, CDR1 is SGHAT and CDR2 is FQNNGV. CDR3 in amino acids: CASSSTGIEQFF. Here the CDR3 DNA reads TGTGCCAGCAGCTCTACAGGGATTGAGCAGTTCTTC.

The sample holds a few counts of this clonotype. V is TRBV12-3 or TRBV12-4 and J is TRBJ2-5; TRBD2 aligns across 12 bases. V shed 3 bases and J 5 bases; nucleotides not matched to a gene: 4. The CDR3 has 15 residues. The CDR3 DNA reads as TGTGCCAGCAGTTTCCGACTAGCGGGGGACGAGACCCAGTACTTC. It translates to CASSFRLAGDETQYF.

This clonotype has a handful of counts. This sequence joins TRBV2 and TRBJ2-6, with 9 bases that match TRBD1. CDR3 length equals 15 residues. In germline, CDR1 is SNHLY, CDR2 FYNNEI. The ends lost 6 bases at V and 2 bases at J; junction bases unmatched: 2. CDR3 region: CASRQGAAGANVLTF. In DNA, the CDR3 is TGTGCCAGCAGACAGGGGGCTGCTGGGGCCAACGTCCTGACTTTC.

This clonotype was observed a handful of times. The chain carries TRBV19 and TRBJ2-7, with D perhaps TRBD2 (6 bases). This CDR3 has 14 residues. Between the trimmed V and J ends, which lost 7 bases and 3 bases, there was a span of 16 bases. In germline, CDR1 is LNHDA, CDR2 SQIVND (reference sequence). CDR3 sequence: CASNPGTPIYEQYF. The CDR3 DNA is TGTGCCAGTAACCCCGGGACTCCTATCTACGAGCAGTACTTC. The complete variable domain, with remaining parts taken from reference TRBV19 and TRBJ2-7, reads DGGITQSPKYLFRKEGQNVTLSCEQNLNHDAMYWYRQDPGQGLRLIYYSQIVNDFQKGDIAEGYSVSREKKESFPLTVTSAQKNPTAFYLCASNPGTPIYEQYFGPGTRLTVT.

This clonotype was seen a handful of times. This chain links TRBV12-3 or TRBV12-4 with TRBJ2-1; D is ambiguous. CDR3 length: 15 residues. V dropped 0 bases and J dropped 9 bases, with 15 bases sitting between them. The CDR3 reads CASSLALGTLAEQFF. CDR3 bases: TGTGCCAGCAGTTTAGCGCTAGGTACTTTGGCTGAGCAGTTCTTC.

There are a few counts of this clonotype. The CDR3 coding sequence is TGCAGTGCTAGGAGCCCGGCGGGAGGTCACGAGCAGTACTTC. Protein product: CSARSPAGGHEQYF. The chain couples TRBV20-1 to TRBJ2-7; 8 bases are shared with TRBD2. CDR1 DFQATT and CDR2 SNEGSKA come from the germline V gene (reference sequence). This CDR3 region has 14 residues. The V and J ends lost 3 bases and 5 bases, in that order; junction bases with no gene match: 9.

This chain uses TRBV5-1 with TRBJ2-1; 7 positions agree with TRBD2. With 0 bases clipped from V and 9 bases from J, the junction kept 9 bases outside the gene matches. Germline lookup yields CDR1 SGHRS and CDR2 YFSETQ. The CDR3 covers 15 residues. The CDR3 DNA reads as TGCGCCAGCAGCTTGGAAGTCGGCGGGAGTGCTGAGCAGTTCTTC. Encoded protein: CASSLEVGGSAEQFF. Full variable domain (missing parts from reference TRBV5-1 and TRBJ2-1): KAGVTQTPRYLIKTRGQQVTLSCSPISGHRSVSWYQQTPGQGLQFLFEYFSETQRNKGNFPGRFSGRQFSNSRSEMNVSTLELGDSALYLCASSLEVGGSAEQFFGPGTRLTVL.

The V gene is TRBV6-1, the J gene TRBJ2-2; the D gene is possibly TRBD1 (6 bases). Deletions cut 5 bases from V and 2 bases from J, with 12 bases between. The CDR3 spans 15 residues. CDR1 is MNHNS and CDR2 is SASEGT in the germline V gene. In DNA, the CDR3 is TGTGCCAGCAGTCGGACAGCCATTAACACCGGGGAGCTGTTTTTT. Amino acids: CASSRTAINTGELFF.

The CDR3 DNA follows: TGTGCCAGCAGCGTGGCTAGCGGGGTGGGTGAGACCCAGTACTTC. Residues: CASSVASGVGETQYF. The genes are TRBV12-3 or TRBV12-4 and TRBJ2-5; 9 bases fit TRBD2. There are 15 residues in the CDR3. J gave up 5 bases and V 6 bases, and 10 bases lay outside the gene matches.

A word on this clonotype: A much bigger clone sits one base away, suggesting this may be a read error. This chain joins TRBV29-1 and TRBJ2-1; 7 bases align to TRBD1. Germline loops: CDR1 SQVTM, CDR2 ANQGSEA. The CDR3 has 15 amino acids. V shed 7 bases, J shed 0 bases, and the junction held 9 bases outside the gene matches. In DNA form, the CDR3 reads TGCAGCGGTTCACAGGGGTCCGGCTCCTACAATGAGCAGTTCTTC. It encodes CSGSQGSGSYNEQFF.

The CDR3, as DNA: TGTGCCAGCAGCTTCCGGGACAGTTTCCAGAGCTCCTACGAGCAGTACTTC. It codes for CASSFRDSFQSSYEQYF. The chain recombines TRBV7-8 with TRBJ2-7, with TRBD1 matching over 7 bases. Unmatched junction bases numbered 11, after V lost 3 bases and J lost 0 bases. The CDR3 loop spans 17 amino acids. Germline V gives CDR1 SGHVS, CDR2 FQNEAQ.

In regard to this clonotype: A read error may explain this, as a much larger clone is one base away. The J gene is TRBJ2-7, the V gene TRBV7-3; possibly TRBD1 or TRBD2 for D (5 bases each). This CDR3 region has 14 residues. CDR1 is SGHTA and CDR2 is FQGTGA in the germline V gene. This CDR3 reads CVSSLSGGVSEQYF. In DNA, the CDR3 is TGTGTCAGCAGCTTAAGTGGGGGAGTAAGCGAGCAGTACTTC.

This clonotype has at least ten counts. This chain joins TRBV20-1 and TRBJ2-7; 8 nucleotides agree with TRBD2. Per the germline V gene, CDR1 is DFQATT and CDR2 is SNEGSKA (reference sequence). CDR3 length equals 13 residues. The V gene end was trimmed by 6 bases and the J gene end by 5 bases; junction bases not matched to a gene: 9. In DNA form, the CDR3 reads TGCAGTGCGACGGGGGGGCTCTTCAACGAGCAGTACTTC. It yields the protein CSATGGLFNEQYF.

The table lists this clonotype with a few counts. The chain carries TRBV5-1 and TRBJ2-3; 9 nucleotides match TRBD1. CDR3 length equals 16 residues. V shed 3 bases, J shed 0 bases, and the junction held 5 bases outside the gene matches. Germline-derived CDR1 and CDR2 are SGHRS and YFSETQ. DNA for the CDR3: TGCGCCAGCAGCTCCGGACAGGGGCTTAGCACAGATACGCAGTATTTT. As protein: CASSSGQGLSTDTQYF.

Many counts were recorded for this clonotype. The chain uses TRBV29-1 and TRBJ2-4, with 8 bases fitting TRBD1. CDR3 size: 14 residues. The germline V gene encodes CDR1 SQVTM and CDR2 ANQGSEA. With V trimmed by 4 bases and J by 6 bases, 8 bases remained unmatched. The DNA for the CDR3 is TGCAGCGTTGGGGACAGGTACATGTCAAACATTCAGTACTTC. Translation gives CSVGDRYMSNIQYF. Combining the CDR3 with reference TRBV29-1 and TRBJ2-4 gives the whole variable domain SAVISQKPSRDICQRGTSLTIQCQVDSQVTMMFWYRQQPGQSLTLIATANQGSEATYESGFVIDKFPISRPNLTFSTLTVSNMSPEDSSIYLCSVGDRYMSNIQYFGAGTRLSVL.

This clonotype has only a few counts. This chain connects TRBV5-1 to TRBJ2-1, with D possibly TRBD2 on 6 matching bases. Trimming removed 0 bases at V and 0 bases at J, with 13 bases between. CDR1 SGHRS and CDR2 YFSETQ come from the germline V gene. The CDR3 loop spans 17 amino acids. CDR3 protein: CASSLEGGVSSYNEQFF. The CDR3 DNA reads as TGCGCCAGCAGCTTGGAGGGCGGGGTGAGCTCCTACAATGAGCAGTTCTTC.